This record covers a single TCR beta chain. The sample originates from a study of blood T cell repertoires in COVID-19. The overall study: From the United States, Italy and Spain came samples of acute and convalescent COVID-19. The analysed material was cDNA or gDNA that came from T cells, B-cell-depleted T cells, or PBMCs.

Original processing notes: Estimates of nucleated cell counts were drawn from the amplification of reference gene primers. Generated by immunoSEQ multiplex PCR, the TCRdb table keeps only in-frame clones and is missing some. V, J and clone size derive from that table, while D and trimming were established from the DNA sequence. The table lists roughly 150,000 clones, about 83% of them singletons. The germline V and J ends were trimmed by 2 bases and 4 bases, with 8 bases remaining between them. CDR3 length: 13 amino acids. Looked up from germline, CDR1 is MNHEY and CDR2 is SVGAGI. Sequenced material: peripheral blood. This receptor was taken from a woman of 80 years or more with acute or convalescent COVID-19. The chain has TRBV6-5 and TRBJ1-1, with a tentative D call TRBD1 (5 bases). This chain's CDR3 is CASSYMGGTEAFF. In DNA, the CDR3 is TGTGCCAGCAGTTACATGGGGGGCACTGAAGCTTTCTTT.